One T cell receptor (beta chain) is described in this entry. The V end was cut by 0 bases, the J end by 7 bases, with 10 bases between. Germline CDR1 is SGHDN and CDR2 is FVKESK. CDR3 length: 14 amino acids. The entry originates in a study of cytomegalovirus exposure and HLA in healthy donors. Whole-study context: Previous work identified roughly 110 million unique TCR beta sequences from about 179 million T cells. The study's early data release held about 85 million unique TCRs from HLA-typed donors.

The PCR made use of 60 Vbeta and 13 Jbeta primers. The data were produced by immunoSEQ multiplex PCR, yet TCRdb's version contains in-frame clones alone and is incomplete. The data show 100,000 or so clones, about 63% seen once. The chain recombines TRBV14 with TRBJ2-1; D not resolved. Sequencing was carried out using PBMCs. The TCR sequence derives from a woman in her 30s in good health and CMV-seronegative. Here the CDR3 DNA reads TGTGCCAGCAGCCAAGATTTGACTGGGAATGAGCAGTTCTTC. This encodes CASSQDLTGNEQFF.